The following is a TCR beta chain sequence with its context. This clone was observed a single time. Its specific antigen is unknown. Base quality data are lacking; no much larger clone is found one base away. This specimen belongs to a study of cytomegalovirus exposure and HLA in healthy donors (dated by TCRdb to 2015 to 2018). A note on the overall study: In an earlier analysis of roughly 590 of the donors, about 270 Gb of sequence data and approximately 120 million unique TCR beta sequences from approximately 180 million T cells were reported. Donor age, sex, ethnicity and CMV serostatus were compiled together with the repertoire data. Besides the first cohort of around 670 subjects, a separate validation cohort made up of around 120 different subjects was used. The number of donors typed differed by locus, with about 629-640 for A, B, C, DRB1 and DQB1, more than 500 for DQA1, nearly 610 for DPA1, and over 400 for DPB1. The T cell repertoires of some 700 subjects were profiled by immunosequencing and related to cytomegalovirus serostatus. All discovery cohort repertoires had been generated on a single sequencing platform. To predict cytomegalovirus infection status, the study combined high-throughput TCR immunosequencing, statistical association of individual TCRs with disease status, and machine learning. The genetic ancestry cluster associated with self-reported Caucasian donors included approximately 85% of the roughly 400 genotyped donors. Rather than drawing on any new phenotypic data, the later analysis identified candidate immune exposures from TCR beta sequences and the way those sequences occurred across donors. An earlier analysis of nearly 600 of the donors applied high-throughput TCR beta sequencing to assess whether each TCR beta V gene segment acted as functional or pseudogenic. Roughly 300 gigabases of sequencing data and roughly 80 million unique TCR sequences made up an early release that covered several hundred HLA-typed donors. Five DR-DQ haplotypes were treated as single units for association and clustering because of strong linkage in the cohort. A later genetic analysis took genome-wide SNP genotypes for 398 of the 666 donors and used that subset as a discovery cohort. On average, 235,054 unique TCR beta nucleotide sequences were sequenced per donor among 350 to 400 genotyped donors of the cohort, with around 19% of those sequences being non-productive. HLA typing included class I and class II loci at four-digit resolution. The study aimed to test whether cataloging public T cell receptors could reveal signatures of past pathogen exposure. In a later analysis, previously published TCR beta repertoires from fewer than 750 donors were re-analyzed and high-resolution HLA genotyping was added so that TCR occurrence patterns could be studied.

The library was made by the immunoSEQ multiplex PCR assay. For the multiplex PCR, a mixture combining 60 forward primers for TCR Vbeta segments and 13 reverse primers for TCR Jbeta segments was used. The CDR3 region of rearranged TCR beta genes was amplified from genomic DNA by a multiplex PCR assay. The Illumina HiSeq System was used to sequence the amplified TCR beta libraries as 87-base-pair reads. From the authors' description of their analysis: In a later analysis, tens of millions of unique TCR beta chains were counted across the 650 to 750 repertoires, and around 10 million of these chains were shared by at least two donors. Raw reads were error-corrected and collapsed into unique sequences by a nearest-neighbor algorithm in which closely related sequences were merged to remove PCR and sequencing errors. Alignment of CDR3 sequences to IMGT reference sequences was used to assign V, D and J gene segments. For a sequence to be retained, a match of at least six nucleotides was required to both a V gene segment and a J gene segment. A rearrangement was called productive if the CDR3 had no stop codons and remained in frame with V and J, and every other rearrangement was called non-productive. CDR3 was defined according to IMGT convention as the region running from the second conserved V-encoded cysteine to the conserved J-encoded phenylalanine. The earlier analysis of around 640 of the donors excluded sequences that lacked an unambiguous match to a single V gene segment. An earlier analysis of approximately 590 of the donors called V segments functional above 56.7% productive rearrangements and segregating when the between-donor standard deviation exceeded 5%. To diagnose cytomegalovirus status from the catalog of TCR beta chain sequences, a statistical classification framework was built. In a later analysis, TCR nucleotide sequences were compared against IMGT/GENE-DB human TR gene sequences so that V and J genes could be assigned. A later analysis assigned CDR3 sequences and most-parsimonious VDJ recombination scenarios with the TCRdist pipeline. A later analysis defined each TCR beta chain by its CDR3 amino acid sequence plus V-gene family, and excluded reads lacking a unique V-gene family. In a later analysis, approximately 640 highly shared, low-generation-probability nucleotide sequences were removed to address suspected cross-contamination and a sequencing artifact. A later analysis calculated a clonal expansion index for each public chain from normalized within-repertoire ranks of inferred template counts. Generation probabilities in a later analysis came from a VDJ recombination model fitted to out-of-frame rearrangements, and those results were checked against IGoR. In a later analysis, hypergeometric tests were used to score TCR-TCR, TCR-HLA and TCR-CMV co-occurrence, with a repertoire-size bias correction applied to TCR pairs. To estimate false discovery rates, a later analysis permuted the HLA or CMV assignments 20 times. In a later analysis, co-occurring TCRs were grouped using DBSCAN, with TCRdist sequence similarity added in when clustering inside HLA-allele-positive subsets. For co-occurrence clustering, repertoires with fewer than 30,000 or more than 120,000 public chains were excluded, along with about five repertoires with anomalous nucleotide sharing. TCRdb obtained this table from immuneACCESS and retained in-frame rearrangements with V and J assigned. These tables miss some clones; where compared with another copy, unresolved V genes account for less than half of the shortfall, and the remainder is unexplained. For V, J and clone size, that table is used; D and trimming come from the DNA. The sample yields 100,000 to 150,000 clones; approximately 85% were counted once. The top ten hold 1.5% to 2% of the sample.

Study-level results and caveats: A further reported finding was that TCR beta sequences accurately predicted the HLA-A and HLA-B alleles for most subjects in the first cohort. Sequencing depth was assumed to be roughly uniform across donors in the presence/absence analyses, though that assumption may not hold. In an earlier analysis of approximately 590 of the donors, most TCR beta V segments appeared in productive rearrangements about 87% or about 30% of the time, broadly matching IMGT annotations. In vitro tests confirmed that three of the cytomegalovirus-associated TCR beta chains recognize cytomegalovirus antigens. Assigning TCR associations to individual alleles was difficult when HLA alleles, especially DR and DQ, strongly co-occurred. Because counts were too low, about 15 rarely observed V segments, including chromosome 9 orphons, were left out of the earlier analysis of roughly 600 of the donors. For the cohort, immune exposure information was limited to CMV serostatus. In a later analysis, the rate of TCR association differed among HLA loci, with DRB1 alleles having the most associated TCRs and HLA-C alleles having the fewest. Compared with equally common non-associated chains, HLA-associated TCR beta chains in a later analysis were more clonally expanded and had lower generation probabilities. HLA typing was unavailable for some donors at each locus, so association tests used only the typed subset. In a later analysis, most CMV-associated TCR beta chains were found to appear HLA-restricted, with HLA associations seemingly driven largely by CMV exposure. At a false discovery rate of 0.05, a later analysis linked about 16,000 TCR beta sequences to specific HLA alleles. In this cohort, only TCR beta chains were sequenced, and detectable features were limited by the absence of alpha or paired-chain data. Correlated functional status among segregating V segments might be attributable to linkage disequilibrium, but an unknown experimental factor could not be ruled out. A total of fewer than 200 TCR beta chains were listed by the study as associated with cytomegalovirus. In both the original and validation cohorts, the classifier was reported to diagnose cytomegalovirus status with high specificity and sensitivity. Some IMGT-functional V segments, including TRBV6-2 and TRBV6-3, could not be told apart with the 87-base-pair reads, so those segments were excluded. The sequencing pipeline was judged likely to have produced a cluster of highly shared sequence variants as a technical artifact. The authors suggested that the approach could potentially be generalized to other disease states and immunological phenotypes. While some public TCRs were present in many individuals, most TCR sequences turned up only very rarely across donors. Compared with the approximately 670-donor mean, donors in an Asian-associated ancestry cluster had fewer N-insertions in productive TCRs, according to a later genetic analysis. Several of the top co-occurrence clusters appeared to be linked to parvovirus B19, influenza, CMV and Epstein-Barr virus, according to a later analysis. V-gene and J-gene trimming of TCR beta chains was associated with a missense DCLRE1C variant in a later genetic analysis, and the association was replicated in an independent cohort.

From cysteine to phenylalanine, the CDR3 is 17 amino acids long. The CDR3 DNA has 51 bases and is translated from base 1. CDR1 SGHRS and CDR2 YFSETQ were looked up in the germline V gene. Germline trimming: 4 bases from V, 2 bases from J; junction bases outside gene matches: 6. The cohort was made up of approximately 670 healthy bone marrow donors. Cohort members were all nominally healthy when sampled, although unrecorded immune exposures were likely present. The donor was CMV seronegative and belonged to the group of 352 seronegative cohort members. Each donor provided a peripheral blood sample, and peripheral blood mononuclear cells were used for TCR beta sequencing. The Qiagen DNeasy Blood Extraction Kit was used to extract genomic DNA from the blood cell samples.

The chain joins TRBV5-1 to TRBJ2-3; 14 junctional bases match TRBD2. This TCR was sampled from a boy between 10 and 17 years old in good health and CMV-seronegative. The sequencing input was PBMCs. At the DNA level, the sequence is TGCGCCAGCAGCCCGGGACTAGCGGGAGTTCTCACAGATACGCAGTATTTT. This is translated as CASSPGLAGVLTDTQYF.